This TCR beta chain derives from a study of shared clonotypes between healthy human individuals. The V gene end was trimmed by 0 bases and the J gene end by 5 bases; junction bases not matched to a gene: 6. The V gene's germline CDR1 is SGHVS and CDR2 FQNEAQ. This CDR3 contains 17 residues. Assay: immunoSEQ multiplex PCR; the TCRdb copy retains only in-frame clones and omits some. The data contain roughly 2,300,000 clones, approximately 90% of them singletons. The specimen was naive CD4+ T cells from PBMCs. The subset here: CD45RA+ positively selected. The J gene is TRBJ2-3, the V gene TRBV7-8; 12 nucleotides agree with TRBD2. This sequence originates from a young man in good health. Some clones in this sample may be carry-over from other donors' samples. The CDR3 region is CASSLARLAGVGDTQYF. The CDR3 region has the DNA TGTGCCAGCAGCTTAGCGCGACTAGCGGGAGTCGGAGATACGCAGTATTTT.